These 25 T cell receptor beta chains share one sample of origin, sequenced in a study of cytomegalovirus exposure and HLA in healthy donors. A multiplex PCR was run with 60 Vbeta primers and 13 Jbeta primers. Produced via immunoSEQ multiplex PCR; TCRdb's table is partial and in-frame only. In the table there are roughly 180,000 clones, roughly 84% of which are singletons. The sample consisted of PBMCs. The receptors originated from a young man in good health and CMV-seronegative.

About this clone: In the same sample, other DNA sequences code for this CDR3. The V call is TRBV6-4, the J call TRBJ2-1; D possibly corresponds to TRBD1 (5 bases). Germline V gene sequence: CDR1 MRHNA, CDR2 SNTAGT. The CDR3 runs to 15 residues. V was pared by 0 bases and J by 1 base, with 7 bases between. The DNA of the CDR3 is TGTGCCAGCAGTGACTCGTCAGGGTCCTACAATGAGCAGTTCTTC. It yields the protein CASSDSSGSYNEQFF.

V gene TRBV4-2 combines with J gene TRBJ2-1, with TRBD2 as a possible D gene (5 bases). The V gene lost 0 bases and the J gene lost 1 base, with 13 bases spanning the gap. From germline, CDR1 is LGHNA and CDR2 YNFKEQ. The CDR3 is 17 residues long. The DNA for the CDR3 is TGTGCCAGCAGCCAAGATGTCTATAGCGAGTCCTACAATGAGCAGTTCTTC. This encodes CASSQDVYSESYNEQFF.

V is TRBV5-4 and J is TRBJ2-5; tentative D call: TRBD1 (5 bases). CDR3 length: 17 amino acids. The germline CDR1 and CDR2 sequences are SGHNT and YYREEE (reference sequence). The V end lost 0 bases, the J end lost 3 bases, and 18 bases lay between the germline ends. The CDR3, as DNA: TGTGCCAGCAGCTTGGCCTTTTCCTGGGGCACGGAAGAGACCCAGTACTTC. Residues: CASSLAFSWGTEETQYF.

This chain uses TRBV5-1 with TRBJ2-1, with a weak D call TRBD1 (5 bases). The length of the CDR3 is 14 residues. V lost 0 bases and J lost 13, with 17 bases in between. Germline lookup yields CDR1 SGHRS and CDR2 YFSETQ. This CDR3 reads CASSLGVRQLFQFF. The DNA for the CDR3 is TGCGCCAGCAGCTTGGGTGTGCGACAGTTGTTTCAGTTCTTC.

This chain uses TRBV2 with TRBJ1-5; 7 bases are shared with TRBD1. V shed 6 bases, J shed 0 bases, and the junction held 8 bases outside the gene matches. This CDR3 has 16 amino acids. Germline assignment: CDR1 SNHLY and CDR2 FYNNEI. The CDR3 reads CASRRLAGGSNQPQHF. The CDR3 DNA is TGTGCCAGCAGAAGACTTGCAGGGGGTAGCAATCAGCCCCAGCATTTT.

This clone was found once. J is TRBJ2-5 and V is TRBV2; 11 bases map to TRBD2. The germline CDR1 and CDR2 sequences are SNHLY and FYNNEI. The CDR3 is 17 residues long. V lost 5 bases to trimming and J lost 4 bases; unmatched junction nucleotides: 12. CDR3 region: CASSKTLAGGTRETQYF. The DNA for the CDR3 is TGTGCCAGCAGTAAAACGTTAGCGGGGGGGACCCGAGAGACCCAGTACTTC. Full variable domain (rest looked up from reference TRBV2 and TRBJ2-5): EPEVTQTPSHQVTQMGQEVILRCVPISNHLYFYWYRQILGQKVEFLVSFYNNEISEKSEIFDDQFSVERPDGSNFTLKIRSTKLEDSAMYFCASSKTLAGGTRETQYFGPGTRLLVL.

The CDR3: CASSQGLAGTLGETQYF. CDR3 bases: TGTGCCAGCAGCCAAGGACTAGCGGGAACCTTGGGAGAGACCCAGTACTTC. The chain couples TRBV11-3 to TRBJ2-5, with 12 bases fitting TRBD2. Germline CDR1 and CDR2: SGHNT and YENEEA. With V trimmed by 5 bases and J by 4 bases, 11 bases remained unmatched. The CDR3 consists of 17 residues.

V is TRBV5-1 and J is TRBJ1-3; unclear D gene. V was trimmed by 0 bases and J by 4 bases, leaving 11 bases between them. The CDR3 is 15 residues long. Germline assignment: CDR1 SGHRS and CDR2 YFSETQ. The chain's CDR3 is CASSLGGKTGNTIYF. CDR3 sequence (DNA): TGCGCCAGCAGCTTGGGTGGTAAGACAGGAAACACCATATATTTT. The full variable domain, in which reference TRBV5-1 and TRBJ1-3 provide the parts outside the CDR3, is KAGVTQTPRYLIKTRGQQVTLSCSPISGHRSVSWYQQTPGQGLQFLFEYFSETQRNKGNFPGRFSGRQFSNSRSEMNVSTLELGDSALYLCASSLGGKTGNTIYFGEGSWLTVV.

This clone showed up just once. The CDR3 sequence is CASRPTRGSSGKKQFF. The CDR3 nucleotides read TGTGCCAGCAGACCTACCCGGGGTAGTAGCGGAAAAAAGCAGTTCTTC. The chain recombines TRBV11-2 with TRBJ2-1; D may be TRBD2 (6 bases). This CDR3 contains 16 residues. Trimming took off 6 bases at V and 11 bases at J, with 26 bases between the two ends. In germline, CDR1 is SGHAT, CDR2 FQNNGV.

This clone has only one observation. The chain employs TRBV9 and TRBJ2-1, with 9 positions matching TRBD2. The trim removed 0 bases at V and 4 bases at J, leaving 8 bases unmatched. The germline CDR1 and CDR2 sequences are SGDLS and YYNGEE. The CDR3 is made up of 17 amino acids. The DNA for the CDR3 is TGTGCCAGCAGCGTAGTTACTAGCGGGTCCCTATACAATGAGCAGTTCTTC. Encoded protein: CASSVVTSGSLYNEQFF.

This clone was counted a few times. The CDR3 protein is CASSIGTGGGQPQHF. CDR3 bases: TGTGCCAGTAGTATAGGAACAGGGGGCGGTCAGCCCCAGCATTTT. The chain carries TRBV19 and TRBJ1-5, with TRBD1 identical over 9 bases. The length of the CDR3 is 15 residues. V trimming: 1 base; J trimming: 6 bases; junction bases outside the gene matches: 4. The germline CDR1 and CDR2 sequences are LNHDA and SQIVND (reference sequence).

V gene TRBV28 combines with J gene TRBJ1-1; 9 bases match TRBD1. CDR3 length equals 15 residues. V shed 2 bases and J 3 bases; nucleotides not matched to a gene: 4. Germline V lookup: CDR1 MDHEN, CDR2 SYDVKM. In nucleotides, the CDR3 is TGTGCCAGCAGTTTACCCGGACAGGGGTACACTGAAGCTTTCTTT. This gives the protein CASSLPGQGYTEAFF.

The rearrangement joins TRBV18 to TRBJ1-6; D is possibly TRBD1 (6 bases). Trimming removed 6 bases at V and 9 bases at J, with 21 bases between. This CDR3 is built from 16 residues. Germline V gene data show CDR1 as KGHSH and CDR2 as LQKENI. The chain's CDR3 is CASSHEVRGTGSPLHF. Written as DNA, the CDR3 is TGTGCCAGCTCTCACGAAGTCAGGGGAACGGGTTCACCCCTCCACTTT.

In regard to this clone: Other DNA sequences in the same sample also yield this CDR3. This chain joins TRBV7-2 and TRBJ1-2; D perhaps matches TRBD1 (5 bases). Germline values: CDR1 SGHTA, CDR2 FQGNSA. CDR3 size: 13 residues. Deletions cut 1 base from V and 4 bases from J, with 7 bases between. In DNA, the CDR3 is TGTGCCAGCAGCTTAGGGACAAGCTATGGCTACACCTTC. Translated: CASSLGTSYGYTF.

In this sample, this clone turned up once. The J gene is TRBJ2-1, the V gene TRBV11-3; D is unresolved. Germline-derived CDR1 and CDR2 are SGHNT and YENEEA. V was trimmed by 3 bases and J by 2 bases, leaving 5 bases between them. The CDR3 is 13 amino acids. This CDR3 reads CASSFRTYNEQFF. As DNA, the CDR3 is TGTGCCAGCAGCTTTCGTACCTACAATGAGCAGTTCTTC.

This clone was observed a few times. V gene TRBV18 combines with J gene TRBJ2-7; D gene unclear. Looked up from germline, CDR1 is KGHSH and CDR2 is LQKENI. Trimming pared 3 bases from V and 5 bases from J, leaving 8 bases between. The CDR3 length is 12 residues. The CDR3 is CASSPTGDEQYF. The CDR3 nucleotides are TGTGCCAGCTCACCCACCGGAGACGAGCAGTACTTC.

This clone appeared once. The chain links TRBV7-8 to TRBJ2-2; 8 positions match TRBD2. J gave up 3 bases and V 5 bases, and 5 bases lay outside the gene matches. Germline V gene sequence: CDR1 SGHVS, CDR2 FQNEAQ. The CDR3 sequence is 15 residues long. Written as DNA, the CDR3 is TGTGCCAGCAGCATGACTAGCGAGTACACCGGGGAGCTGTTTTTT. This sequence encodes CASSMTSEYTGELFF.

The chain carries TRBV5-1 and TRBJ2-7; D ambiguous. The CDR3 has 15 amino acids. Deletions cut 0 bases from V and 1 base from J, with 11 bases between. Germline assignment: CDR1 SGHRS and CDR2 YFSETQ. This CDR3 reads CASSLAGRNSYEQYF. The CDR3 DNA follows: TGCGCCAGCAGCTTGGCAGGCCGAAATTCCTACGAGCAGTACTTC.

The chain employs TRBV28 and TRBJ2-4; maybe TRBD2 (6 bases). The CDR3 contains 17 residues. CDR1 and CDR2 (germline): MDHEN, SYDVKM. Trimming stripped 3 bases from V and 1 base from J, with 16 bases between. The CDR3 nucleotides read TGTGCCAGCAGTTTTCGGGGGAGTGGCTGGGCCAAAAACATTCAGTACTTC. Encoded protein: CASSFRGSGWAKNIQYF.

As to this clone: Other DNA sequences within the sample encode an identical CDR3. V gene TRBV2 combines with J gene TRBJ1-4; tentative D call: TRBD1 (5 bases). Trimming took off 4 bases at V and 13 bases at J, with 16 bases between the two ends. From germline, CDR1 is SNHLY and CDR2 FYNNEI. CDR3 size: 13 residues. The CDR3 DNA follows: TGTGCCAGCAGTGGTGGGACGGGGGGAACACTGTTTTTT. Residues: CASSGGTGGTLFF.

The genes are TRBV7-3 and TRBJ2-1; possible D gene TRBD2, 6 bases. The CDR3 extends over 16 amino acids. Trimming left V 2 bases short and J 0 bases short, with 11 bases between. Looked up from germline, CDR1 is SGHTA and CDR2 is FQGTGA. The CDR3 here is CASSLYGGTSYNEQFF. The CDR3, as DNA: TGTGCCAGCAGCTTATATGGCGGGACCTCCTACAATGAGCAGTTCTTC.

CDR3 loop: CASTVSAGTGYEQYF. The CDR3 DNA follows: TGTGCCAGCACCGTAAGCGCGGGGACTGGTTACGAGCAATACTTC. The chain joins TRBV28 to TRBJ2-5; possibly TRBD2 for D (6 bases). Germline V gene lookup returns CDR1 MDHEN and CDR2 SYDVKM. This CDR3 has 15 amino acids. V dropped 7 bases and J dropped 14 bases, with 29 bases sitting between them.

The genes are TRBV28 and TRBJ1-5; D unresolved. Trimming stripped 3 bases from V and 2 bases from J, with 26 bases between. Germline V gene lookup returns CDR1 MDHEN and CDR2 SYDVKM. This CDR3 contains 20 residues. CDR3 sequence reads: CASSFGPPRLLSSGNQPQHF. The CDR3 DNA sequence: TGTGCCAGCAGTTTTGGGCCGCCCCGACTACTCTCTTCAGGCAATCAGCCCCAGCATTTT.

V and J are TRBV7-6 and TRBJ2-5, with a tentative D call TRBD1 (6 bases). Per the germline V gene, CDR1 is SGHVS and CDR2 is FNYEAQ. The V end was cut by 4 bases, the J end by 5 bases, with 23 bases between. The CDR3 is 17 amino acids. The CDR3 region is CASSSLLQGPLGETQYF. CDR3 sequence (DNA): TGTGCCAGCAGCTCCCTCCTTCAGGGGCCACTCGGGGAGACCCAGTACTTC.

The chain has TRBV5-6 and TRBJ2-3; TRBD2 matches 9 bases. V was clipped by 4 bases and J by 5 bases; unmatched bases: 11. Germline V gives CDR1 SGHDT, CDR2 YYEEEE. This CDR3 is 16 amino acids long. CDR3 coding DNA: TGTGCCAGCAGCACTGCGGGGGGGCACGCCTTAGATACGCAGTATTTT. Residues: CASSTAGGHALDTQYF. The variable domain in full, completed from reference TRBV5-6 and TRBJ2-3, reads DAGVTQSPTHLIKTRGQQVTLRCSPKSGHDTVSWYQQALGQGPQFIFQYYEEEERQRGNFPDRFSGHQFPNYSSELNVNALLLGDSALYLCASSTAGGHALDTQYFGPGTRLTVL.